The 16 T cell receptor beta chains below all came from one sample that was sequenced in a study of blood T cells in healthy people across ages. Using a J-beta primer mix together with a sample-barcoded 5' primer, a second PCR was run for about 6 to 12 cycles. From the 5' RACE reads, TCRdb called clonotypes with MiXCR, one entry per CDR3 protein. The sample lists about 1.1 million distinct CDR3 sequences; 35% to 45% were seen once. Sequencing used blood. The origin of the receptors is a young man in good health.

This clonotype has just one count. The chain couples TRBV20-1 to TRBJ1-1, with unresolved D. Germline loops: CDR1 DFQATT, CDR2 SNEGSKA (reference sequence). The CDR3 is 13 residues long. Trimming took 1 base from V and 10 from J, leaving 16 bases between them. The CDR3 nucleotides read TGCAGTGCTAGAGGTGATAGGGATCGCTCAGCTTTCTTT. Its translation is CSARGDRDRSAFF.

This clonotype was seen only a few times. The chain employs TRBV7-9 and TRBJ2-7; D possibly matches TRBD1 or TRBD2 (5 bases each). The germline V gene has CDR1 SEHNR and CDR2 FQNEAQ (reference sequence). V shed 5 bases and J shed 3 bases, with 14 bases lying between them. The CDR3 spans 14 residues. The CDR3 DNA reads TGTGCCAGCAGCCGAGGGTCAGGGTTCTACGAGCAGTACTTC. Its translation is CASSRGSGFYEQYF.

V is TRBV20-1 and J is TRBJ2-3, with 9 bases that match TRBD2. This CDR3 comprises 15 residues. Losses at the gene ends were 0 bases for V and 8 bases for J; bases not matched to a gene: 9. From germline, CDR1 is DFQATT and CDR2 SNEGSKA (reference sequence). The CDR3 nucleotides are TGCAGTGCTAGAGAACCTAGCGGGGCACGAGCTACGCAGTATTTT. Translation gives CSAREPSGARATQYF.

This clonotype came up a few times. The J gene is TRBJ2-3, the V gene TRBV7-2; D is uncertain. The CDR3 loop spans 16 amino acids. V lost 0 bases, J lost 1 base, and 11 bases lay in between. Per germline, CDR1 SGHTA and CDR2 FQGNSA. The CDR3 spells CASSLAWTPGTDTQYF. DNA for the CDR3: TGTGCCAGCAGCTTAGCGTGGACCCCGGGCACAGATACGCAGTATTTT. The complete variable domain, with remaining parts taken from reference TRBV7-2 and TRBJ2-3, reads GAGVSQSPSNKVTEKGKDVELRCDPISGHTALYWYRQSLGQGLEFLIYFQGNSAPDKSGLPSDRFSAERTGGSVSTLTIQRTQQEDSAVYLCASSLAWTPGTDTQYFGPGTRLTVL.

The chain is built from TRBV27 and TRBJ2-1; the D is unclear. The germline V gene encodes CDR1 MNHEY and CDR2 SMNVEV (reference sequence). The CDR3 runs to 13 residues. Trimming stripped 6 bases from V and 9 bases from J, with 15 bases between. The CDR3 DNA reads TGTGCCAGCAGCGCAACAGAGTCCGGTGAGCAGTTCTTC. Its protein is CASSATESGEQFF.

CDR3 nucleotide sequence: TGCAGTGCTAGGACAGGGGTCGTCAGCACTGAAGCTTTCTTT. Protein sequence: CSARTGVVSTEAFF. The V and J genes are TRBV20-1 and TRBJ1-1; 8 positions agree with TRBD1. Germline V CDR1 and CDR2: DFQATT, SNEGSKA (reference sequence). The CDR3 spans 14 residues. Trimming removed 3 bases from V and 4 bases from J; junction bases left unmatched: 7.

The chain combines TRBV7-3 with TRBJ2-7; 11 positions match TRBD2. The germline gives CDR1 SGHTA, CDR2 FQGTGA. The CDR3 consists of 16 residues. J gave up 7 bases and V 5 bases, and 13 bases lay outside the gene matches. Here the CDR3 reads CASSQTSGGEYNEQYF. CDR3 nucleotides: TGTGCCAGCAGCCAAACTAGCGGGGGAGAGTACAATGAGCAGTACTTC.

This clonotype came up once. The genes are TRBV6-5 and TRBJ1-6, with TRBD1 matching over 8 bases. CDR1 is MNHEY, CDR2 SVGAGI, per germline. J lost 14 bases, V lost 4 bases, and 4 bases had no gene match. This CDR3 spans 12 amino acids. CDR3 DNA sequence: TGTGCCAGCAGTTTGGACAGGGCAACCCTCCACTTT. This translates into CASSLDRATLHF.

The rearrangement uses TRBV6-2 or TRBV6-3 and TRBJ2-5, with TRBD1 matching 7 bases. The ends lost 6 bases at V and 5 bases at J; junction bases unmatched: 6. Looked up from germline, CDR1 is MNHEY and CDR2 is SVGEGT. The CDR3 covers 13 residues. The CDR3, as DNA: TGTGCCAGCAGGAGACAGGGCAGGGAGACCCAGTACTTC. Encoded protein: CASRRQGRETQYF.

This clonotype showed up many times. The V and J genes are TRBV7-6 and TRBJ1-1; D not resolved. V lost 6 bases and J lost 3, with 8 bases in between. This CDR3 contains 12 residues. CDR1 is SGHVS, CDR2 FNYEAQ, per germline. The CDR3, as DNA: TGTGCCAGCAGTCCCTTGGACACTGAAGCTTTCTTT. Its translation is CASSPLDTEAFF.

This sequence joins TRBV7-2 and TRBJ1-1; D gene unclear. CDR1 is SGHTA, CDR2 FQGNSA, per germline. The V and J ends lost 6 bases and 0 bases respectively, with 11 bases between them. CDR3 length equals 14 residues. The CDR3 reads CASRLAGLNTEAFF. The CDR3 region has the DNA TGTGCCAGCAGACTCGCAGGCCTGAACACTGAAGCTTTCTTT.

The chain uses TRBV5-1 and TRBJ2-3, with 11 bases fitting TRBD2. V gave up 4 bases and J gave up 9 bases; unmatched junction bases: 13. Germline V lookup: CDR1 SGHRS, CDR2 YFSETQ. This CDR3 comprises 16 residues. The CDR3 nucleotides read TGCGCCAGCAGCATGGCTCCTAGCGGGGGGTTGCAGACGCAGTATTTT. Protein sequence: CASSMAPSGGLQTQYF.

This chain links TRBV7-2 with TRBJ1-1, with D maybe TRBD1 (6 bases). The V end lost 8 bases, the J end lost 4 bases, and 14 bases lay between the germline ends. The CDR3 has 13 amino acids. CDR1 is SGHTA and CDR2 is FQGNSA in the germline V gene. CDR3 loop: CASRGRGPTEAFF. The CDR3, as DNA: TGTGCCAGCCGAGGCAGGGGCCCCACTGAAGCTTTCTTT. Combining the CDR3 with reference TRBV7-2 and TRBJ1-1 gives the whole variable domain GAGVSQSPSNKVTEKGKDVELRCDPISGHTALYWYRQSLGQGLEFLIYFQGNSAPDKSGLPSDRFSAERTGGSVSTLTIQRTQQEDSAVYLCASRGRGPTEAFFGQGTRLTVV.

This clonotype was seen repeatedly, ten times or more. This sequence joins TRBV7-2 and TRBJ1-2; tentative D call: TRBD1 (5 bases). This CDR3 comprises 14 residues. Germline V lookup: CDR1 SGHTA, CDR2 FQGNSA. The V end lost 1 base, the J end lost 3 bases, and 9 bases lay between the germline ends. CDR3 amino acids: CASSLGGGDYGYTF. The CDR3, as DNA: TGTGCCAGCAGCTTAGGCGGGGGTGACTATGGCTACACCTTC.

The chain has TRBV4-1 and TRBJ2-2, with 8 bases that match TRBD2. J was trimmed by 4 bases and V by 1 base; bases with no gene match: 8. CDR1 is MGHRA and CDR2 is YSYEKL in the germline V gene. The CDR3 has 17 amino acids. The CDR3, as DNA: TGCGCCAGCAGCCAAGTAGGAACTAGCGGAATCACCGGGGAGCTGTTTTTT. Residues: CASSQVGTSGITGELFF.

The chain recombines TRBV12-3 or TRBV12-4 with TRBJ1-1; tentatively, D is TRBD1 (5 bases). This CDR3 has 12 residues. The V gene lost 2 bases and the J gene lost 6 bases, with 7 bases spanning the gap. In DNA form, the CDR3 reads TGTGCCAGCAGTTTAATCAGGGCTGAAGCTTTCTTT. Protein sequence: CASSLIRAEAFF.